Following are 30 T cell receptor beta chains from one sample sequenced in a study of response to subunit inactivated influenza vaccine (dated by TCRdb to between 2017 and 2018). Library construction relied on RT-PCR. The reads were generated on an Illumina HiSeq 2500. TCRdb passed the public sequencing reads through fastp at Q25 and MiXCR, retaining productive beta sequences. Records with the same CDR3 protein are collapsed into one entry carrying the most frequent genes and DNA. This sample gives approximately 530,000 distinct CDR3 sequences in total; around 7.9% of them show up just once. The top ten clonotypes cover roughly 14% of the sample. Sequenced here: PBMCs from blood, sampled around 25 months after vaccination. The receptor source for this set is a man aged 50 to 69 who received an inactivated influenza vaccine. Donor details come from another sample of the same person, matched by shared clones.

The rearrangement links TRBV10-3 to TRBJ2-5, with TRBD1 identical over 7 bases. Trimming took 5 bases from V and 0 from J; bases not matched to a gene: 6. The CDR3 spans 15 residues. CDR1 ENHRY and CDR2 SYGVKD come from the germline V gene. Here the CDR3 DNA reads TGTGCCATCAGTCCAGGGACAGCAAACCAAGAGACCCAGTACTTC. As protein: CAISPGTANQETQYF.

The gene calls are TRBV20-1 and TRBJ2-1; possibly TRBD2 for D (6 bases). CDR3 size: 11 residues. Per the germline V gene, CDR1 is DFQATT and CDR2 is SNEGSKA (reference sequence). Trimming removed 7 bases at V and 13 bases at J, with 17 bases between. The DNA of the CDR3 is TGCAGTGGGAGGGGCGCAAGGGGACAGTTCTTC. Its translation is CSGRGARGQFF.

In this sample, this clonotype turned up many times. V is TRBV5-4 and J is TRBJ2-3; a weak D match, TRBD2 (5 bases). Germline CDR1 and CDR2: SGHNT and YYREEE (reference sequence). The CDR3 extends over 14 amino acids. Trimming removed 4 bases at V and 2 bases at J, with 11 bases between. CDR3 region: CASSPRLNTDTQYF. Written as DNA, the CDR3 is TGTGCCAGCAGCCCTAGACTAAACACAGATACGCAGTATTTT.

This clonotype was observed a handful of times. The CDR3 coding sequence is TGTGCCATCAGGGACAGGGGAGAAATCGGGGAGCTGTTTTTT. Translated: CAIRDRGEIGELFF. V gene TRBV10-3 combines with J gene TRBJ2-2, with 9 bases aligning to TRBD1. The CDR3 is made up of 14 amino acids. Looked up from germline, CDR1 is ENHRY and CDR2 is SYGVKD. J lost 7 bases, V lost 6 bases, and 6 bases had no gene match.

The J gene is TRBJ2-4, the V gene TRBV20-1; D may be TRBD1 (7 bases). The germline gives CDR1 DFQATT, CDR2 SNEGSKA (reference sequence). There are 15 residues in the CDR3. The V gene lost 2 bases and the J gene lost 6 bases, with 17 bases spanning the gap. In DNA, the CDR3 is TGCAGTGCTAGAAGTGGAGGGGGCGTCAGAAACATTCAGTACTTC. This gives the protein CSARSGGGVRNIQYF.

V usage is TRBV28 and J usage is TRBJ2-2; 10 bases line up with TRBD2. There are 17 residues in the CDR3. The V gene's germline CDR1 is MDHEN and CDR2 SYDVKM. Losses at the gene ends were 4 bases for V and 2 bases for J; bases not matched to a gene: 7. The CDR3 protein is CASSSYSSGGNTGELFF. CDR3 nucleotides: TGTGCCAGCAGTTCGTACTCTAGCGGGGGTAACACCGGGGAGCTGTTTTTT.

This sequence joins TRBV28 and TRBJ1-4, with D unresolved. Germline V gene data show CDR1 as MDHEN and CDR2 as SYDVKM. V lost 3 bases, J lost 8 bases, and 16 bases lay in between. The CDR3 has 15 residues. In nucleotides, the CDR3 is TGTGCCAGCAGTTTCTCCGGGTCACGGCTAGAAAAACTGTTTTTT. Translation: CASSFSGSRLEKLFF.

The CDR3 nucleotides are TGCAGCGTTGAGAGGGTTCTTGAGCAGTTCTTC. Translated, it gives CSVERVLEQFF. This chain links TRBV29-1 with TRBJ2-1; the D gene is possibly TRBD2 (5 bases). The germline V gene has CDR1 SQVTM and CDR2 ANQGSEA. The V end lost 3 bases, the J end lost 9 bases, and 9 bases lay between the germline ends. This CDR3 spans 11 amino acids.

This clonotype turned up a few times. V and J are TRBV3-1 and TRBJ1-3, with D hard to call. CDR1 and CDR2 (germline): LGHDT, YNNKEL (reference sequence). This CDR3 has 14 amino acids. The germline V and J ends were trimmed by 7 bases and 3 bases, with 13 bases remaining between them. The chain's CDR3 is CASTTAARGNTIYF. For the CDR3, the DNA is TGTGCCAGCACCACAGCCGCTCGTGGAAACACCATATATTTT.

The genes are TRBV7-2 and TRBJ2-7, with TRBD2 identical over 10 bases. V shed 5 bases, J shed 7 bases, and the junction held 14 bases outside the gene matches. The CDR3 runs 16 residues. CDR1 is SGHTA, CDR2 FQGNSA, per germline. CDR3 amino acids: CASSPPGRAGGGEQYF. For the CDR3, the DNA is TGTGCCAGCAGCCCCCCCGGTCGAGCGGGAGGGGGTGAGCAGTACTTC.

The chain employs TRBV7-3 and TRBJ2-2; perhaps TRBD2 as D (6 bases). CDR3 length: 19 residues. Per the germline V gene, CDR1 is SGHTA and CDR2 is FQGTGA. Trimming stripped 5 bases from V and 5 bases from J, with 27 bases between. The CDR3 is CASSPTSPGLTAGTGELFF. The DNA for the CDR3 is TGTGCCAGCAGCCCAACGTCCCCGGGACTCACCGCCGGGACCGGGGAGCTGTTTTTT.

This clonotype has just a few counts. This chain connects TRBV20-1 to TRBJ2-3; 11 nucleotides line up with TRBD2. CDR1 is DFQATT and CDR2 is SNEGSKA in the germline V gene (reference sequence). The J segment lost 3 bases and the V segment lost 4 bases, leaving 6 bases of the junction unmatched. The CDR3 is 15 residues long. This CDR3 reads CSAISTSGSTDTQYF. The CDR3 DNA reads TGCAGTGCTATATCAACTAGCGGGAGTACAGATACGCAGTATTTT.

This clonotype occurred a few times. The CDR3 loop is CASRAGTVNEKLFF. The CDR3 DNA follows: TGTGCCAGCAGGGCCGGGACAGTGAATGAAAAACTGTTTTTT. The chain has TRBV7-8 and TRBJ1-4; 7 nucleotides agree with TRBD1. The germline CDR1 and CDR2 sequences are SGHVS and FQNEAQ. The CDR3 runs 14 residues. Trimming cost V 6 bases and J 5 bases; bases outside gene matches: 6.

This clonotype was detected ten times or more. This sequence joins TRBV12-3 or TRBV12-4 and TRBJ2-1; TRBD2 agrees at 9 bases. This CDR3 region has 16 residues. The junction had 6 bases not matched to a gene; V was cut back by 2 bases and J by 4 bases. This CDR3 reads CASSLLGGRDYNEQFF. The CDR3 region has the DNA TGTGCCAGCAGTTTACTTGGCGGGAGGGATTACAATGAGCAGTTCTTC.

The table lists this clonotype with many counts. The genes are TRBV5-1 and TRBJ1-2, with a possible D match to TRBD1 (5 bases). The CDR3 is 14 amino acids. The germline V and J ends were trimmed by 0 bases and 8 bases, with 14 bases remaining between them. The germline CDR1 and CDR2 sequences are SGHRS and YFSETQ. CDR3 in amino acids: CASSLEAGGRGYTF. Here the CDR3 DNA reads TGCGCCAGCAGCTTGGAAGCCGGGGGGAGAGGCTACACCTTC.

The chain uses TRBV3-1 and TRBJ2-3, with TRBD2 identical over 9 bases. The CDR3 extends over 18 amino acids. The germline gives CDR1 LGHDT, CDR2 YNNKEL (reference sequence). V dropped 0 bases and J dropped 2; count of bases not matched to a gene: 9. This chain's CDR3 is CASSQDLTGTSNTDTQYF. CDR3 bases: TGTGCCAGCAGCCAAGACCTGACCGGGACTAGCAACACAGATACGCAGTATTTT.

This clonotype was seen more than once but under ten times. This chain connects TRBV12-3 or TRBV12-4 to TRBJ2-6, with D possibly being TRBD2 (6 bases). Trimming pared 6 bases from V and 2 bases from J, leaving 11 bases between. This CDR3 has 15 residues. CDR3 residues: CASSWGVPGANVLTF. The CDR3 DNA reads TGTGCCAGCAGCTGGGGGGTGCCTGGGGCCAACGTCCTGACTTTC.

A few counts support this clonotype. The V call is TRBV7-2, the J call TRBJ2-3; 10 bases agree with TRBD2. The germline gives CDR1 SGHTA, CDR2 FQGNSA. This CDR3 has 16 residues. With V trimmed by 1 base and J by 6 bases, 7 bases remained unmatched. This CDR3 is CASSLVSGRASDTQYF. CDR3 sequence (DNA): TGTGCCAGCAGCTTAGTGAGCGGGAGGGCCTCGGATACGCAGTATTTT.

This clonotype was recorded many times. The chain couples TRBV11-3 to TRBJ2-2; perhaps TRBD1 as D (5 bases). Germline V gene sequence: CDR1 SGHNT, CDR2 YENEEA. The CDR3 totals 14 residues. Trimming cost V 4 bases and J 4 bases, with 10 bases left between them. In DNA, the CDR3 is TGTGCCAGCAGCTCGAGCCAGGGCACCGGGGAGCTGTTTTTT. Translated: CASSSSQGTGELFF.

Concerning this clonotype itself: A junction end diverges from the germline sequence, so it may reflect a read error. The chain recombines TRBV24-1 with TRBJ2-7; D remains ambiguous. This CDR3 is 13 amino acids long. Germline V gene data show CDR1 as KGHDR and CDR2 as SFDVKD. CDR3 nucleotide sequence: TGTGCCACCAGTGATTTAGACTCCGACGAGCAGTACTTC. This sequence encodes CATSDLDSDEQYF.

This clonotype was seen a few times. This sequence joins TRBV10-3 and TRBJ1-4, with D uncertain. Looked up from germline, CDR1 is ENHRY and CDR2 is SYGVKD. The CDR3 runs 12 residues. Between the trimmed V and J ends, which lost 2 bases and 8 bases, there was a span of 6 bases. The CDR3 reads CAISEVEEKLFF. The DNA of the CDR3 is TGTGCCATCAGTGAGGTGGAAGAAAAACTGTTTTTT.

This chain connects TRBV4-2 to TRBJ1-5; 8 bases agree with TRBD1. The CDR3 spans 14 residues. V trimming: 1 base; J trimming: 7 bases; junction bases outside the gene matches: 3. Germline-derived CDR1 and CDR2 are LGHNA and YNFKEQ. CDR3 nucleotides: TGTGCCAGCAGCCAAGGCAGGGGGCTGCAGCCCCAGCATTTT. Translating gives CASSQGRGLQPQHF.

This clonotype was observed a handful of times. J is TRBJ2-7 and V is TRBV20-1; TRBD2 aligns across 11 bases. The CDR3 sequence is 15 residues long. The germline V gene encodes CDR1 DFQATT and CDR2 SNEGSKA (reference sequence). The V gene end was trimmed by 6 bases and the J gene end by 5 bases; junction bases not matched to a gene: 12. CDR3 residues: CSASKPGLAANEQYF. The CDR3 DNA follows: TGCAGTGCAAGCAAACCGGGACTAGCGGCTAACGAGCAGTACTTC.

The chain joins TRBV20-1 to TRBJ2-1, with TRBD2 as a possible D gene (5 bases). CDR1 DFQATT and CDR2 SNEGSKA come from the germline V gene (reference sequence). The CDR3 loop spans 13 amino acids. Trimming shortened V by 5 bases and J by 4 bases, and 12 bases separated the two germline ends. CDR3 DNA sequence: TGCAGTGCTTGGGCCGGCGGGTACAATGAGCAGTTCTTC. Translated: CSAWAGGYNEQFF.

The chain joins TRBV20-1 to TRBJ2-1, with 10 nucleotides matching TRBD2. The CDR3 spans 14 residues. Losses at the gene ends were 3 bases for V and 5 bases for J; bases not matched to a gene: 4. The germline V gene encodes CDR1 DFQATT and CDR2 SNEGSKA (reference sequence). CDR3 sequence (DNA): TGCAGTGCTAGGAGCGGGAGGGCCGACAATGAGCAGTTCTTC. Translating it yields CSARSGRADNEQFF.

This clonotype occurred a few times. The chain couples TRBV4-3 to TRBJ2-7; 7 bases are a match to TRBD2. J lost 5 bases, V lost 2 bases, and 3 bases had no gene match. The germline gives CDR1 LGHNA, CDR2 YSLEER. The CDR3 is made up of 13 amino acids. CDR3 region: CASSQLSGNEQYF. CDR3 nucleotides: TGCGCCAGCAGCCAATTGAGCGGGAACGAGCAGTACTTC.

This clonotype was seen repeatedly, ten times or more. The rearrangement links TRBV20-1 to TRBJ2-3; 10 bases are shared with TRBD2. The CDR3 length is 16 residues. Germline assignment: CDR1 DFQATT and CDR2 SNEGSKA (reference sequence). After removal of 0 bases from V and 4 bases from J, the junction contained 7 bases not matched to a gene. The CDR3 loop is CSARDLLAGAADTQYF. The CDR3 DNA reads TGCAGTGCTAGAGATCTCCTAGCGGGGGCAGCAGATACGCAGTATTTT.

The V and J genes are TRBV6-5 and TRBJ2-7; 8 bases are a match to TRBD2. V shed 0 bases and J 0 bases; nucleotides not matched to a gene: 13. Germline lookup yields CDR1 MNHEY and CDR2 SVGAGI. This CDR3 is built from 19 residues. The CDR3 region has the DNA TGTGCCAGCAGTTACTCGAGACCTGGCGAGACTAGCGCCTCCTACGAGCAGTACTTC. Its protein is CASSYSRPGETSASYEQYF.

Only a few counts were recorded for this clonotype. The chain uses TRBV6-1 and TRBJ1-4; TRBD1 matches 9 bases. The V gene end was trimmed by 4 bases and the J gene end by 8 bases; junction bases not matched to a gene: 5. Germline lookup yields CDR1 MNHNS and CDR2 SASEGT. CDR3 size: 14 residues. The CDR3 DNA reads as TGTGCCAGCAGTGCGGACAGGGGTGGCGAAAAACTGTTTTTT. This sequence encodes CASSADRGGEKLFF.

This clonotype was counted ten times or more. The chain uses TRBV20-1 and TRBJ2-1, with TRBD2 matching over 7 bases. The CDR3 extends over 14 amino acids. V gave up 5 bases and J gave up 3 bases; unmatched junction bases: 7. CDR1 and CDR2 (germline): DFQATT, SNEGSKA (reference sequence). CDR3 sequence: CSAGRDYIYNEQFF. Here the CDR3 DNA reads TGCAGTGCTGGCCGGGACTACATCTACAATGAGCAGTTCTTC.